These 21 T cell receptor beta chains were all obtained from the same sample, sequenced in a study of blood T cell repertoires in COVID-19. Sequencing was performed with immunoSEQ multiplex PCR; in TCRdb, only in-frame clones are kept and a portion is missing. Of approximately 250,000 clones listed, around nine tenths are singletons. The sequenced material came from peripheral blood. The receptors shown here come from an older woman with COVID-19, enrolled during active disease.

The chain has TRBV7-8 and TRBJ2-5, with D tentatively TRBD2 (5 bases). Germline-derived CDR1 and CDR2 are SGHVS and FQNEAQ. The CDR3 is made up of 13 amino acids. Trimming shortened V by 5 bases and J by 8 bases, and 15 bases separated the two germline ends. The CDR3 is CASSKLAPETQYF. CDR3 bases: TGTGCCAGCAGCAAGCTAGCTCCCGAAACCCAGTACTTC. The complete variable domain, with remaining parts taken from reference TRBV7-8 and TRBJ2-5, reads GAGVSQSPRYKVAKRGQDVALRCDPISGHVSLFWYQQALGQGPEFLTYFQNEAQLDKSGLPSDRFFAERPEGSVSTLKIQRTQQEDSAVYLCASSKLAPETQYFGPGTRLLVL.

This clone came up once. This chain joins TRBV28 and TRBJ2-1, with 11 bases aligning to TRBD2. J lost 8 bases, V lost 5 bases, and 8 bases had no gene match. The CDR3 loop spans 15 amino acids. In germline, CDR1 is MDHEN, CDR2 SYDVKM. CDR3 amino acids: CASSPRTSGRDEQFF. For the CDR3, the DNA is TGTGCCAGCAGTCCGCGAACTAGCGGGAGAGATGAGCAGTTCTTC.

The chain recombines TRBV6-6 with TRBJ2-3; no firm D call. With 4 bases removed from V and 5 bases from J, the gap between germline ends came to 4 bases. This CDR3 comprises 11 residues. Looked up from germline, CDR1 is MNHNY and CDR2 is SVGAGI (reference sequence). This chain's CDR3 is CASSSIDTQYF. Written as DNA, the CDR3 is TGTGCCAGCAGTTCTATAGATACGCAGTATTTT.

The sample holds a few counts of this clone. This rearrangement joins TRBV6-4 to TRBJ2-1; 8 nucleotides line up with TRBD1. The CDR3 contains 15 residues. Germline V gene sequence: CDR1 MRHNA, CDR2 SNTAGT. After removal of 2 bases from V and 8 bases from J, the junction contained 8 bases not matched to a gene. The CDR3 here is CASSDTPTGADEQFF. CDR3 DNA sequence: TGTGCCAGCAGTGACACCCCGACAGGGGCCGATGAGCAGTTCTTC.

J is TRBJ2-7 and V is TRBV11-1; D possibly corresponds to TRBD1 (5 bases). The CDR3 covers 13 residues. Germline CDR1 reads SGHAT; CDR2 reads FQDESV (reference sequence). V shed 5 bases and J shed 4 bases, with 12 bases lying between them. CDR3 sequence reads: CASSPGQKYEQYF. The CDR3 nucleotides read TGTGCCAGCAGCCCCGGACAAAAGTACGAGCAGTACTTC.

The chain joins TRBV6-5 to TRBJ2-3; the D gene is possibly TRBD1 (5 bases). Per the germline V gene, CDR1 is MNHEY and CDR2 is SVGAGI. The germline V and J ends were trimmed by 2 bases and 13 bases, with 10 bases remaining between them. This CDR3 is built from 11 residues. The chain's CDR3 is CASSYRGGEYF. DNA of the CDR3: TGTGCCAGCAGTTACAGGGGTGGGGAGTATTTT.

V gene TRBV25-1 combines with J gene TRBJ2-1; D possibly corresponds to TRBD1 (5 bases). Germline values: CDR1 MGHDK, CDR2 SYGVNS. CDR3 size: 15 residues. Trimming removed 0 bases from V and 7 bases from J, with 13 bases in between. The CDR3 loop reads CASSEYGGAGNEQFF. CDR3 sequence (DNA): TGTGCCAGCAGTGAATACGGTGGTGCAGGGAATGAGCAGTTCTTC.

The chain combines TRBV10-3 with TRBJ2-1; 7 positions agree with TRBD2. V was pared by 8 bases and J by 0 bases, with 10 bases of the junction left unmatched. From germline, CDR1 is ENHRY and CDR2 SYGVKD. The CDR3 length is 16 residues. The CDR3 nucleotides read TGTGCCATCCGACCTAGCGGAGCAAGCTCCTACAATGAGCAGTTCTTC. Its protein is CAIRPSGASSYNEQFF.

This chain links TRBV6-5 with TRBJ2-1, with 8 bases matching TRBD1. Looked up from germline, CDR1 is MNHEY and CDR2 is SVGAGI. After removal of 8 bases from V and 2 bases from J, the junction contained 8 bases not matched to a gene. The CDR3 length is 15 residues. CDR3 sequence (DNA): TGTGCCAGCGCTTCTTCAGGGGGCGCCTACAATGAGCAGTTCTTC. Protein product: CASASSGGAYNEQFF.

CDR3 in amino acids: CASSFGREVSNEQFF. CDR3 sequence (DNA): TGTGCCAGCAGTTTTGGGCGGGAGGTGAGCAATGAGCAGTTCTTC. The chain employs TRBV28 and TRBJ2-1, with 8 bases that match TRBD2. The CDR3 sequence is 15 residues long. V was pared by 3 bases and J by 6 bases, with 7 bases of the junction left unmatched. Per the germline V gene, CDR1 is MDHEN and CDR2 is SYDVKM.

The CDR3 spells CASRPGHPSRETQYF. In DNA form, the CDR3 reads TGTGCCAGCAGGCCGGGACATCCTTCGCGAGAGACCCAGTACTTC. The chain uses TRBV6-5 and TRBJ2-5; D is perhaps TRBD1 (6 bases). The CDR3 spans 15 residues. Germline CDR1 reads MNHEY; CDR2 reads SVGAGI. The V end was cut by 6 bases, the J end by 4 bases, with 18 bases between.

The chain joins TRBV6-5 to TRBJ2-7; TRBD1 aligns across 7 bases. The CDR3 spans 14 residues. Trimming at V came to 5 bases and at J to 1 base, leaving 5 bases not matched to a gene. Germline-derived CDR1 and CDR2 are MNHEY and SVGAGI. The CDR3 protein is CASSLQGVSYEQYF. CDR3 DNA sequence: TGTGCCAGCAGTCTTCAGGGGGTATCCTACGAGCAGTACTTC.

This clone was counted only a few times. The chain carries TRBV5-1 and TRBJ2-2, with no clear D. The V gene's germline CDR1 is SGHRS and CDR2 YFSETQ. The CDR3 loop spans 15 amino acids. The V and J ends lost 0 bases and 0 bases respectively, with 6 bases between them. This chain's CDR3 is CASSLVQANTGELFF. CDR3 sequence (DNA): TGCGCCAGCAGCTTGGTTCAGGCGAACACCGGGGAGCTGTTTTTT.

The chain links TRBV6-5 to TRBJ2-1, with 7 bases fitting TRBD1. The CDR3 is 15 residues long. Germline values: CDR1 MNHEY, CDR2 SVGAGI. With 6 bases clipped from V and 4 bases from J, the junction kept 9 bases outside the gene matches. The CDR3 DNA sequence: TGTGCCAGCAGCCCCACAGGGGCTGGATACAATGAGCAGTTCTTC. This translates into CASSPTGAGYNEQFF.

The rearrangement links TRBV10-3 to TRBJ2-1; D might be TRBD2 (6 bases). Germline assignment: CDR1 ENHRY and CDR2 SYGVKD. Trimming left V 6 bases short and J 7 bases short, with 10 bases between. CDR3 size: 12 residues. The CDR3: CAISGSRNEQFF. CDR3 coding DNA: TGTGCCATCAGCGGGAGTAGGAATGAGCAGTTCTTC.

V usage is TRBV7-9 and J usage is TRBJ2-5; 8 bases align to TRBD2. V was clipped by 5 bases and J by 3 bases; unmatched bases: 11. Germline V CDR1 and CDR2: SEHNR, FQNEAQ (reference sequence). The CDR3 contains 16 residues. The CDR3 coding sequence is TGTGCCAGCAGCGGGACTAGAGAGAGGGGTAAAGAGACCCAGTACTTC. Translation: CASSGTRERGKETQYF.

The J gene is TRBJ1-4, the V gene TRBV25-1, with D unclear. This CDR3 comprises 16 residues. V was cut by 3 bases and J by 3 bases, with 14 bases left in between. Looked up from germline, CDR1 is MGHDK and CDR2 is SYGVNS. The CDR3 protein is CASSDVTVASNEKLFF. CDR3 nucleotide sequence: TGTGCCAGCAGTGATGTAACGGTAGCCTCTAATGAAAAACTGTTTTTT.

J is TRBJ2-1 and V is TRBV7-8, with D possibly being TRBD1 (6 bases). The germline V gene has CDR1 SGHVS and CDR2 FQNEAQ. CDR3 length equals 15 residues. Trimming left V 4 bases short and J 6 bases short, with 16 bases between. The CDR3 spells CASSSYRVPGNEQFF. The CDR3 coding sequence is TGTGCCAGCAGCTCCTACAGGGTCCCCGGCAATGAGCAGTTCTTC.

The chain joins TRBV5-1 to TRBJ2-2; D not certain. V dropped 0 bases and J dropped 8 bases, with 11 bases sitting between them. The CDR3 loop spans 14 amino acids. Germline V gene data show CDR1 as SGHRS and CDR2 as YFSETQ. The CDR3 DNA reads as TGCGCCAGCAGCTTGGGGCGGATCTCTGGGGAGCTGTTTTTT. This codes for CASSLGRISGELFF.

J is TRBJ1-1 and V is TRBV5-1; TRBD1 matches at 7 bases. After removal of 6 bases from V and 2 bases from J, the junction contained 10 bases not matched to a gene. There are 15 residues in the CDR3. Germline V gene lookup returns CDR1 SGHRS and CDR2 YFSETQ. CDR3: CASTETTGPNTEAFF. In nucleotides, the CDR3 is TGCGCCAGCACCGAAACGACAGGGCCAAACACTGAAGCTTTCTTT.

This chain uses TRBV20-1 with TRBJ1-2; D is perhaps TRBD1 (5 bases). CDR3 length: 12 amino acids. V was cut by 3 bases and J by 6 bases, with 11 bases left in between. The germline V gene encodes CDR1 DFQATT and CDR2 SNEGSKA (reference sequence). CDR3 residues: CSASGQGHGYTF. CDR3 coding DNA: TGCAGTGCTAGTGGCCAGGGCCATGGCTACACCTTC.